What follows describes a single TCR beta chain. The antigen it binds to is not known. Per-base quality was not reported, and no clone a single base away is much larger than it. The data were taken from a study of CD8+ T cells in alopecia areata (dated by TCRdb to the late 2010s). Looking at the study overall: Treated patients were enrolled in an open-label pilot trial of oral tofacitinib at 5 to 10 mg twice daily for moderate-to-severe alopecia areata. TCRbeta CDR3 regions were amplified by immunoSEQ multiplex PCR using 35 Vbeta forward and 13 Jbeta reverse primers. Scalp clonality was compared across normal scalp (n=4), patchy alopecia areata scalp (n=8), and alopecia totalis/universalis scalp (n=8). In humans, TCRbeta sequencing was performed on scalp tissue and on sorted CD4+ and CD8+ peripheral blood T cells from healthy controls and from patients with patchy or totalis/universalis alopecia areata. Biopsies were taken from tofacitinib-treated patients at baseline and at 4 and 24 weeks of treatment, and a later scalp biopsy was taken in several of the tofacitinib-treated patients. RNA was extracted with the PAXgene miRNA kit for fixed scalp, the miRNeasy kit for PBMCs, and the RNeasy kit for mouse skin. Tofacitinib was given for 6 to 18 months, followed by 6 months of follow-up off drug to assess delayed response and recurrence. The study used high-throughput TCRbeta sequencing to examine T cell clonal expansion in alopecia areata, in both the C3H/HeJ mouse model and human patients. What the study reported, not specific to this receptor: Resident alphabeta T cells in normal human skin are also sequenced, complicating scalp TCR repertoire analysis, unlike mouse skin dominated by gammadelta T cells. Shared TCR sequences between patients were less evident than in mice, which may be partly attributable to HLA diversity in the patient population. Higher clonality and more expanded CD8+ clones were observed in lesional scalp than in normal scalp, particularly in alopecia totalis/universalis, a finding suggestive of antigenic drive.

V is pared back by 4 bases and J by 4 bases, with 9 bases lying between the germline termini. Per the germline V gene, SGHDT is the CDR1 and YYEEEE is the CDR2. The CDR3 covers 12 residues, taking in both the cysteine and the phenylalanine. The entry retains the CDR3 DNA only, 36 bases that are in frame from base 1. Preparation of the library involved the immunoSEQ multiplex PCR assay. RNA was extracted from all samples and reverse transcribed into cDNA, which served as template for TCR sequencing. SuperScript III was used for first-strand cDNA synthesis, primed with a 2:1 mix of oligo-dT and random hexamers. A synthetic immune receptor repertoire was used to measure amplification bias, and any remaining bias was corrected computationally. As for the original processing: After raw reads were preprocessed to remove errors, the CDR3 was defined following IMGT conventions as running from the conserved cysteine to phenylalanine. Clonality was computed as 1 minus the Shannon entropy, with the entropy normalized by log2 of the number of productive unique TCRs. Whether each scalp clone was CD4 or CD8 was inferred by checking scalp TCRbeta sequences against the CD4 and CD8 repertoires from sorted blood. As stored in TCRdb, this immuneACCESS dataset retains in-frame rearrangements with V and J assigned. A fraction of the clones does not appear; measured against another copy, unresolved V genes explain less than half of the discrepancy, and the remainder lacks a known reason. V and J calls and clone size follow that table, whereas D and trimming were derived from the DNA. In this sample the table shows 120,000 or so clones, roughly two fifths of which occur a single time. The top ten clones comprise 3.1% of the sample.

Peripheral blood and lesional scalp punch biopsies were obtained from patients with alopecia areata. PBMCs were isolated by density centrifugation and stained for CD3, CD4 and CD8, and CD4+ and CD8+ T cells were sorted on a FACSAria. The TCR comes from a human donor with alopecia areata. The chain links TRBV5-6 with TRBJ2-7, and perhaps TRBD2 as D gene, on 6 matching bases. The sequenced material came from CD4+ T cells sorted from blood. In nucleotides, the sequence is TGTGCCAGCAGCGCGGGGATGTACGAGCAGTACTTC. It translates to CASSAGMYEQYF.